The 29 T cell receptor beta chains in this list originate from one sample, sequenced in a study of blood T cell repertoires in COVID-19. Profiled with immunoSEQ multiplex PCR; TCRdb holds only in-frame clones, not every one. Among some 38,000 clones, about 88% were seen once, and the ten largest hold approximately 20%. The sample taken for sequencing was peripheral blood. The source of these receptors is a man between 65 and 85 years old with acute or convalescent COVID-19.

The chain joins TRBV25-1 to TRBJ2-1; 11 bases map to TRBD2. J gave up 4 bases and V 1 base, and 9 bases lay outside the gene matches. In germline, CDR1 is MGHDK, CDR2 SYGVNS. The CDR3 contains 18 residues. CDR3 DNA sequence: TGTGCCAGCAGTGAATTAGTCTCGGGACTAGCGGCTTACAATGAGCAGTTCTTC. Translation gives CASSELVSGLAAYNEQFF.

This clone has just one count. The V and J genes are TRBV5-5 and TRBJ1-5; no reliable D call. The CDR3 totals 15 residues. V lost 4 bases and J lost 7, with 18 bases in between. Looked up from germline, CDR1 is SGHKS and CDR2 is YYEKEE (reference sequence). CDR3 in DNA: TGTGCCAGCAGCCCCACAGCAGGTGGGGAGCAGCCCCAGCATTTT. It encodes CASSPTAGGEQPQHF.

The chain couples TRBV10-3 to TRBJ2-3; 13 bases are shared with TRBD2. Germline V gene sequence: CDR1 ENHRY, CDR2 SYGVKD. The trim removed 6 bases at V and 8 bases at J, leaving 17 bases unmatched. This CDR3 is built from 18 residues. The CDR3 is CAISSTAGLAGDEGTQYF. Here the CDR3 DNA reads TGTGCCATCAGCAGCACGGCAGGACTAGCGGGAGATGAGGGTACGCAGTATTTT.

The genes are TRBV7-8 and TRBJ2-3, with 10 bases lining up with TRBD2. Germline assignment: CDR1 SGHVS and CDR2 FQNEAQ. The V and J ends lost 2 bases and 0 bases, in that order; junction bases with no gene match: 5. CDR3 size: 17 residues. CDR3 DNA sequence: TGTGCCAGCAGCTTACTAGCGGGGGTCGCTAGCACAGATACGCAGTATTTT. Translation gives CASSLLAGVASTDTQYF. Full variable domain (outside the CDR3, taken from reference TRBV7-8 and TRBJ2-3): GAGVSQSPRYKVAKRGQDVALRCDPISGHVSLFWYQQALGQGPEFLTYFQNEAQLDKSGLPSDRFFAERPEGSVSTLKIQRTQQEDSAVYLCASSLLAGVASTDTQYFGPGTRLTVL.

The rearrangement links TRBV29-1 to TRBJ1-1; the match to TRBD1 covers 8 bases. V was clipped by 4 bases and J by 2 bases; unmatched bases: 3. Per the germline V gene, CDR1 is SQVTM and CDR2 is ANQGSEA. CDR3 size: 13 residues. CDR3 in DNA: TGCAGCGTTGGACAGGGGATTAACACTGAAGCTTTCTTT. This gives the protein CSVGQGINTEAFF.

This rearrangement joins TRBV21-1 to TRBJ2-7; TRBD2 reflects the table's D call only, with no check against the DNA. TRBV21-1 is recorded as a pseudogene. The CDR3 spans 16 residues. CDR3 DNA: TGTGCCAGCAGCAAAAAGGGCGGGAGGGAATGCTACGAGCAGTACTTC. Translated, it gives CASSKKGGRECYEQYF.

This sequence joins TRBV7-8 and TRBJ2-7; 8 bases match TRBD1. From germline, CDR1 is SGHVS and CDR2 FQNEAQ. Trimming at V came to 2 bases and at J to 2 bases, leaving 11 bases not matched to a gene. This CDR3 has 17 amino acids. CDR3 sequence: CASSLKWGQAMPYEQYF. The CDR3 region has the DNA TGTGCCAGCAGCTTAAAGTGGGGACAGGCTATGCCCTACGAGCAGTACTTC. Full variable domain (missing parts from reference TRBV7-8 and TRBJ2-7): GAGVSQSPRYKVAKRGQDVALRCDPISGHVSLFWYQQALGQGPEFLTYFQNEAQLDKSGLPSDRFFAERPEGSVSTLKIQRTQQEDSAVYLCASSLKWGQAMPYEQYFGPGTRLTVT.

The rearrangement joins TRBV2 to TRBJ2-3; 9 bases match TRBD1. CDR3 length: 17 residues. The V gene's germline CDR1 is SNHLY and CDR2 FYNNEI. V lost 6 bases, J lost 8 bases, and 18 bases stayed unmatched. In nucleotides, the CDR3 is TGTGCCAGCAGCGGTTCCTTACAGGGGGCCTTTCCGGGTACGCAGTATTTT. Translated, it gives CASSGSLQGAFPGTQYF.

The chain joins TRBV11-1 to TRBJ1-2, with 9 bases lining up with TRBD1. Trimming took 5 bases from V and 5 from J; bases not matched to a gene: 3. The germline V gene encodes CDR1 SGHAT and CDR2 FQDESV (reference sequence). The CDR3 contains 13 residues. CDR3 region: CASSIGTGYGYTF. In DNA form, the CDR3 reads TGTGCCAGCAGCATCGGGACAGGGTATGGCTACACCTTC.

The gene calls are TRBV7-9 and TRBJ2-2; perhaps TRBD2 as D (5 bases). CDR3 length: 15 residues. The V gene's germline CDR1 is SEHNR and CDR2 FQNEAQ (reference sequence). Between the trimmed V and J ends, which lost 0 bases and 4 bases, there was a span of 9 bases. The DNA of the CDR3 is TGTGCCAGCAGCTTAGCGGGAGAGGGCACCGGGGAGCTGTTTTTT. Encoded protein: CASSLAGEGTGELFF.

The CDR3 protein is CASSSYLRGGTEAFF. DNA of the CDR3: TGTGCCAGTAGTTCTTACCTCAGGGGAGGGACTGAAGCTTTCTTT. The chain carries TRBV19 and TRBJ1-1; weak D call: TRBD1 (6 bases). This CDR3 comprises 15 residues. The germline V gene has CDR1 LNHDA and CDR2 SQIVND (reference sequence). Trimming removed 5 bases at V and 5 bases at J, with 18 bases between. The full variable domain, with the rest looked up from reference TRBV19 and TRBJ1-1, is DGGITQSPKYLFRKEGQNVTLSCEQNLNHDAMYWYRQDPGQGLRLIYYSQIVNDFQKGDIAEGYSVSREKKESFPLTVTSAQKNPTAFYLCASSSYLRGGTEAFFGQGTRLTVV.

The V call is TRBV14, the J call TRBJ1-6; possibly TRBD1 for D (5 bases). Germline-derived CDR1 and CDR2 are SGHDN and FVKESK. V was shortened by 1 base and J by 10 bases, with 17 bases between the two germline ends. The CDR3 extends over 16 amino acids. DNA for the CDR3: TGTGCCAGCAGCCAAGTAAGGGGTGTCGGCGGATCACCCCTCCACTTT. It specifies CASSQVRGVGGSPLHF.

V gene TRBV5-1 combines with J gene TRBJ1-2; possible D gene TRBD1, 6 bases. Germline loops: CDR1 SGHRS, CDR2 YFSETQ. V was shortened by 1 base and J by 7 bases, with 14 bases between the two germline ends. The CDR3 is made up of 14 amino acids. The CDR3 protein is CASSLPDRAIGYTF. CDR3 DNA: TGCGCCAGCAGCTTGCCGGACAGAGCTATTGGCTACACCTTC. The whole variable domain, filled in from reference TRBV5-1 and TRBJ1-2, reads KAGVTQTPRYLIKTRGQQVTLSCSPISGHRSVSWYQQTPGQGLQFLFEYFSETQRNKGNFPGRFSGRQFSNSRSEMNVSTLELGDSALYLCASSLPDRAIGYTFGSGTRLTVV.

In this sample, this clone turned up once. V is TRBV4-2 and J is TRBJ2-7; 8 bases align to TRBD2. CDR3 length equals 14 residues. Losses at the gene ends were 4 bases for V and 4 bases for J; bases not matched to a gene: 6. The germline CDR1 and CDR2 sequences are LGHNA and YNFKEQ. DNA for the CDR3: TGTGCCAGCAGCCCGGGGGGGTTAGCTTACGAGCAGTACTTC. It specifies CASSPGGLAYEQYF.

The V gene is TRBV5-6, the J gene TRBJ2-1; D uncertain. Germline loops: CDR1 SGHDT, CDR2 YYEEEE. The CDR3 covers 12 residues. Trimming removed 2 bases from V and 7 bases from J, with 7 bases in between. The DNA of the CDR3 is TGTGCCAGCAGCTTAGAGCGAAATGAGCAGTTCTTC. Encoded protein: CASSLERNEQFF.

The chain employs TRBV24-1 and TRBJ2-2; D call uncertain. The V end lost 5 bases, the J end lost 4 bases, and 19 bases lay between the germline ends. The CDR3 is 17 amino acids. Germline CDR1 is KGHDR and CDR2 is SFDVKD. The CDR3 sequence: CATSAAVPLPLTGELFF. The CDR3 bases are TGTGCCACCAGTGCCGCGGTGCCACTTCCTCTCACCGGGGAGCTGTTTTTT.

CDR3 in amino acids: CATSDPSGGLNYGYTF. In DNA form, the CDR3 reads TGTGCCACCAGTGATCCATCAGGGGGCTTAAACTATGGCTACACCTTC. This rearrangement joins TRBV24-1 to TRBJ1-2; 8 bases align to TRBD1. The CDR3 sequence is 16 residues long. Unmatched junction bases numbered 7, after V lost 3 bases and J lost 2 bases. The germline gives CDR1 KGHDR, CDR2 SFDVKD.

The chain recombines TRBV19 with TRBJ2-1; TRBD1 is a possible D gene (5 bases). Germline V gene lookup returns CDR1 LNHDA and CDR2 SQIVND (reference sequence). Trimming left V 5 bases short and J 1 base short, with 15 bases between. The CDR3 loop spans 16 amino acids. The CDR3 sequence is CASSVSRVSSYNEQFF. In nucleotides, the CDR3 is TGTGCCAGTAGTGTCTCCAGGGTGAGTTCCTACAATGAGCAGTTCTTC.

The chain recombines TRBV11-1 with TRBJ2-1; 12 bases match TRBD2. The germline V gene has CDR1 SGHAT and CDR2 FQDESV (reference sequence). The CDR3 has 16 residues. The ends lost 3 bases at V and 6 bases at J; junction bases unmatched: 6. The CDR3 here is CASSLLAGGGSNEQFF. CDR3 DNA sequence: TGTGCCAGCAGCTTGCTAGCGGGAGGGGGCTCCAATGAGCAGTTCTTC. Full variable domain (outside the CDR3, taken from reference TRBV11-1 and TRBJ2-1): EAEVAQSPRYKITEKSQAVAFWCDPISGHATLYWYRQILGQGPELLVQFQDESVVDDSQLPKDRFSAERLKGVDSTLKIQPAELGDSAMYLCASSLLAGGGSNEQFFGPGTRLTVL.

This clone came up a few times. This sequence joins TRBV20-1 and TRBJ2-1, with 8 positions matching TRBD2. CDR1 is DFQATT, CDR2 SNEGSKA, per germline (reference sequence). CDR3 size: 11 residues. The ends lost 0 bases at V and 12 bases at J; junction bases unmatched: 1. Written as DNA, the CDR3 is TGCAGTGCTAGAGACGGGAGGGGGCAGTTCTTC. It codes for CSARDGRGQFF.

The chain links TRBV3-1 (or the pseudogene TRBV3-2) to TRBJ1-2, with D possibly being TRBD1 (5 bases). V was clipped by 1 base and J by 8 bases, with 17 bases between them. Per the germline V gene, CDR1 is LGHDT and CDR2 is YNNKEL (reference sequence). The CDR3 is made up of 15 amino acids. CDR3 loop: CASSQALGLRGGYTF. The CDR3 DNA follows: TGTGCCAGCAGCCAAGCACTAGGGCTCCGGGGGGGCTACACCTTC.

This chain joins TRBV5-4 and TRBJ1-6, with TRBD1 as a possible D gene (6 bases). V was clipped by 3 bases and J by 4 bases, with 17 bases between them. Germline CDR1 is SGHNT and CDR2 is YYREEE (reference sequence). This CDR3 contains 17 residues. The CDR3 spells CASSSTTGNAYNSPLHF. The CDR3 DNA is TGTGCCAGCAGCTCGACCACAGGGAATGCTTATAATTCACCCCTCCACTTT.

The chain joins TRBV20-1 to TRBJ1-1; a weak D match, TRBD1 (5 bases). The CDR3 runs 13 residues. With 3 bases removed from V and 3 bases from J, the gap between germline ends came to 11 bases. Germline-derived CDR1 and CDR2 are DFQATT and SNEGSKA (reference sequence). The CDR3 is CSASPDKYTEAFF. CDR3 nucleotides: TGCAGTGCTAGTCCGGACAAGTACACTGAAGCTTTCTTT.

The genes are TRBV9 and TRBJ2-1; 9 bases fit TRBD2. The CDR3 sequence is 18 residues long. J lost 4 bases, V lost 0 bases, and 11 bases had no gene match. In germline, CDR1 is SGDLS, CDR2 YYNGEE. CDR3 sequence (DNA): TGTGCCAGCAGCGTAGCTTCGGTAGCGGGGGCGGGGTACAATGAGCAGTTCTTC. It encodes CASSVASVAGAGYNEQFF.

The chain employs TRBV5-4 and TRBJ2-3; 13 bases fit TRBD2. Trimming removed 0 bases from V and 2 bases from J; junction bases left unmatched: 3. Germline CDR1 is SGHNT and CDR2 is YYREEE (reference sequence). This CDR3 has 17 residues. The CDR3 protein is CASSLGTSGGPTDTQYF. The CDR3 DNA follows: TGTGCCAGCAGCTTGGGGACTAGCGGGGGTCCCACAGATACGCAGTATTTT.

The chain couples TRBV3-1 (or the pseudogene TRBV3-2) to TRBJ2-7; D not resolved. Germline CDR1 LGHDT, CDR2 YNNKEL (reference sequence). This CDR3 is 12 amino acids long. The V end was cut by 1 base, the J end by 5 bases, with 6 bases between. The CDR3 protein is CASSQVGDEQYF. Here the CDR3 DNA reads TGTGCCAGCAGCCAAGTTGGAGACGAGCAGTACTTC.

This chain joins TRBV12-3 or TRBV12-4 and TRBJ1-1; 12 bases fit TRBD1. This CDR3 region has 13 residues. V lost 8 bases and J lost 8; bases outside the gene matches: 6. In DNA, the CDR3 is TGTGCCAGCTTACCGGGACAGGGGGCCGAAGCTTTCTTT. This gives the protein CASLPGQGAEAFF.

The chain uses TRBV9 and TRBJ1-1; the D gene is possibly TRBD1 (6 bases). There are 15 residues in the CDR3. From germline, CDR1 is SGDLS and CDR2 YYNGEE. V dropped 0 bases and J dropped 6 bases, with 15 bases sitting between them. For the CDR3, the DNA is TGTGCCAGCAGCGTAGTTTTGGGGGCCGGGGCTGAAGCTTTCTTT. This gives the protein CASSVVLGAGAEAFF.

The chain joins TRBV5-4 to TRBJ2-2; D unresolved. CDR3 length equals 15 residues. Looked up from germline, CDR1 is SGHNT and CDR2 is YYREEE (reference sequence). Trimming removed 3 bases at V and 0 bases at J, with 9 bases between. This chain's CDR3 is CASSSEVANTGELFF. The CDR3 nucleotides are TGTGCCAGCAGCTCTGAGGTGGCGAACACCGGGGAGCTGTTTTTT. The full variable domain, in which reference TRBV5-4 and TRBJ2-2 provide the parts outside the CDR3, is ETGVTQSPTHLIKTRGQQVTLRCSSQSGHNTVSWYQQALGQGPQFIFQYYREEENGRGNFPPRFSGLQFPNYSSELNVNALELDDSALYLCASSSEVANTGELFFGEGSRLTVL.